These 17 T cell receptor beta chains originate from one sample sequenced in a study of T cells in Graves' hyperthyroidism and ophthalmopathy. Amplification of TCR beta CDR3 regions used RNA as the template. First-round RT-PCR with HTBI primers amplified the TCR CDR3 region. TCRdb ran MiXCR on the multiplex PCR reads and lists one entry per CDR3 protein. Of hundreds of thousands of distinct CDR3 sequences detected, about 38% appear once; the ten largest clones hold about 8.9%. Sequences were obtained from blood. Every receptor here comes from a young man with Graves' hyperthyroidism.

This clonotype was counted ten times or more. The J gene is TRBJ2-7, the V gene TRBV15; no clear D gene. The V end lost 1 base, the J end lost 2 bases, and 6 bases lay between the germline ends. Per the germline V gene, CDR1 is LNHNV and CDR2 is YYDKDF (reference sequence). The CDR3 is 13 residues long. The chain's CDR3 is CATSRGATYEQYF. The CDR3 region has the DNA TGTGCCACCAGCAGAGGTGCCACCTACGAGCAGTACTTC.

The V and J genes are TRBV12-3 or TRBV12-4 and TRBJ2-7; D is perhaps TRBD2 (6 bases). The CDR3 is 14 amino acids. Trimming took 6 bases from V and 6 from J, leaving 18 bases between them. CDR3 in amino acids: CASSFGGKFGEQYF. The DNA of the CDR3 is TGTGCCAGCAGCTTCGGGGGAAAATTCGGCGAGCAGTACTTC.

The gene calls are TRBV7-8 and TRBJ2-2; 11 positions match TRBD2. Germline CDR1 reads SGHVS; CDR2 reads FQNEAQ. J gave up 2 bases and V 7 bases, and 9 bases lay outside the gene matches. The CDR3 covers 17 residues. The chain's CDR3 is CASINPGLADNTGELFF. In DNA form, the CDR3 reads TGTGCCAGCATCAATCCGGGACTAGCGGACAACACCGGGGAGCTGTTTTTT. The whole variable domain, filled in from reference TRBV7-8 and TRBJ2-2, reads GAGVSQSPRYKVAKRGQDVALRCDPISGHVSLFWYQQALGQGPEFLTYFQNEAQLDKSGLPSDRFFAERPEGSVSTLKIQRTQQEDSAVYLCASINPGLADNTGELFFGEGSRLTVL.

This clonotype came up a few times. This chain links TRBV19 with TRBJ1-1, with TRBD1 matching over 8 bases. The CDR3 runs to 15 residues. Trimming cost V 3 bases and J 0 bases; bases outside gene matches: 3. Germline V gene sequence: CDR1 LNHDA, CDR2 SQIVND (reference sequence). CDR3 nucleotide sequence: TGTGCCAGTAGTATCAGGGGGCGGCTGAACACTGAAGCTTTCTTT. It encodes CASSIRGRLNTEAFF.

This clonotype was found a few times. V is TRBV7-2 and J is TRBJ1-3; the D is unclear. Trimming left V 5 bases short and J 0 bases short, with 14 bases between. The CDR3 totals 16 residues. Germline V gene data show CDR1 as SGHTA and CDR2 as FQGNSA. The CDR3 loop is CASSKRTSGSGNTIYF. CDR3 nucleotide sequence: TGTGCCAGCAGCAAGCGGACGAGCGGCTCTGGAAACACCATATATTTT.

Ten or more counts support this clonotype. J is TRBJ2-2 and V is TRBV20-1; 9 bases map to TRBD1. Germline values: CDR1 DFQATT, CDR2 SNEGSKA (reference sequence). The CDR3 sequence is 14 residues long. Trimming removed 5 bases from V and 4 bases from J; junction bases left unmatched: 5. The CDR3, as DNA: TGCAGTGCTGACAAGACAGGGGGCACCGGGGAGCTGTTTTTT. Amino acid sequence: CSADKTGGTGELFF.

This clonotype was picked up many times. V gene TRBV10-3 combines with J gene TRBJ1-1; 9 nucleotides line up with TRBD1. J was trimmed by 4 bases and V by 3 bases; bases with no gene match: 15. This CDR3 region has 18 residues. The germline V gene has CDR1 ENHRY and CDR2 SYGVKD. The CDR3: CAISDLARDRVIGTEAFF. The CDR3 DNA reads TGTGCCATCAGTGATTTAGCTCGGGACAGGGTTATCGGCACTGAAGCTTTCTTT.

This clonotype appeared a few times. The V call is TRBV2, the J call TRBJ2-5; 8 bases match TRBD2. CDR1 is SNHLY, CDR2 FYNNEI, per germline. The V gene end was trimmed by 6 bases and the J gene end by 3 bases; junction bases not matched to a gene: 9. This CDR3 contains 15 residues. The CDR3 nucleotides are TGTGCCAGCAGCTCCCCTGAAGCGGGGGAAGAGACCCAGTACTTC. Encoded protein: CASSSPEAGEETQYF.

The chain recombines TRBV6-5 with TRBJ2-6; D uncertain. Germline-derived CDR1 and CDR2 are MNHEY and SVGAGI. CDR3 length equals 15 residues. Trimming removed 2 bases from V and 2 bases from J, with 7 bases in between. The CDR3 region is CASSYNAAGANVLTF. In nucleotides, the CDR3 is TGTGCCAGCAGTTACAATGCGGCTGGGGCCAACGTCCTGACTTTC.

V and J are TRBV5-6 and TRBJ2-5, with 9 nucleotides matching TRBD2. V lost 2 bases, J lost 5 bases, and 10 bases stayed unmatched. Germline V gives CDR1 SGHDT, CDR2 YYEEEE. The CDR3 totals 16 residues. The CDR3 nucleotides are TGTGCCAGCAGCTTACCGCGGGAGGGCCCACGGGAGACCCAGTACTTC. Protein: CASSLPREGPRETQYF.

This clonotype was picked up many times. The chain joins TRBV19 to TRBJ2-7; D is possibly TRBD2 (6 bases). Trimming shortened V by 8 bases and J by 0 bases, and 11 bases separated the two germline ends. This CDR3 contains 13 residues. Germline-derived CDR1 and CDR2 are LNHDA and SQIVND (reference sequence). Here the CDR3 DNA reads TGTGCCAGTCGTAGCGGAGCCTCCTACGAGCAGTACTTC. Translation: CASRSGASYEQYF. The whole variable domain, filled in from reference TRBV19 and TRBJ2-7, reads DGGITQSPKYLFRKEGQNVTLSCEQNLNHDAMYWYRQDPGQGLRLIYYSQIVNDFQKGDIAEGYSVSREKKESFPLTVTSAQKNPTAFYLCASRSGASYEQYFGPGTRLTVT.

This chain joins TRBV6-5 and TRBJ2-7; D is uncertain. The CDR3 loop spans 12 amino acids. CDR1 is MNHEY, CDR2 SVGAGI, per germline. Trimming stripped 7 bases from V and 3 bases from J, with 10 bases between. CDR3 loop: CASTDGNYEQYF. The CDR3, as DNA: TGTGCCAGCACGGACGGTAACTACGAGCAGTACTTC.

This clonotype was observed once. The J gene is TRBJ2-5, the V gene TRBV6-5, with D maybe TRBD2 (6 bases). Per germline, CDR1 MNHEY and CDR2 SVGAGI. Trimming took 2 bases from V and 2 from J, leaving 12 bases between them. There are 15 residues in the CDR3. The CDR3 coding sequence is TGTGCCAGCAGTTACACGGGGGACCTTCAAGAGACCCAGTACTTC. Translation: CASSYTGDLQETQYF.

About this clonotype itself: This could be a read error, since a much larger clone is one nucleotide away. The rearrangement joins TRBV20-1 to TRBJ2-5; no reliable D call. Trimming took 0 bases from V and 3 from J, leaving 5 bases between them. Germline V CDR1 and CDR2: DFQATT, SNEGSKA (reference sequence). The CDR3 totals 12 residues. CDR3: CSARDPEETQYF. In DNA, the CDR3 is TGCAGTGCTAGAGATCCGGAAGAGACCCAGTACTTC.

This clonotype was seen repeatedly, ten times or more. The V gene is TRBV29-1, the J gene TRBJ2-2; 8 bases align to TRBD1. The trim removed 6 bases at V and 4 bases at J, leaving 10 bases unmatched. The CDR3 sequence is 15 residues long. Germline assignment: CDR1 SQVTM and CDR2 ANQGSEA. This CDR3 reads CSVTTGAAGTGELFF. CDR3 coding DNA: TGCAGCGTGACGACAGGGGCGGCGGGCACCGGGGAGCTGTTTTTT.

This clonotype has ten or more counts. This chain uses TRBV2 with TRBJ1-4; D possibly corresponds to TRBD1 (5 bases). CDR1 is SNHLY, CDR2 FYNNEI, per germline. Trimming cost V 3 bases and J 3 bases, with 14 bases left between them. The CDR3 is made up of 16 amino acids. This chain's CDR3 is CASSDRGALSNEKLFF. For the CDR3, the DNA is TGTGCCAGCAGTGACCGAGGGGCGCTTTCTAATGAAAAACTGTTTTTT.

This chain joins TRBV6-1 and TRBJ1-5, with no clear D. V was pared by 2 bases and J by 3 bases, with 8 bases between. The germline CDR1 and CDR2 sequences are MNHNS and SASEGT. This CDR3 contains 14 residues. CDR3 DNA: TGTGCCAGCAGTGAACCACTGACCAATCAGCCCCAGCATTTT. Translation gives CASSEPLTNQPQHF.